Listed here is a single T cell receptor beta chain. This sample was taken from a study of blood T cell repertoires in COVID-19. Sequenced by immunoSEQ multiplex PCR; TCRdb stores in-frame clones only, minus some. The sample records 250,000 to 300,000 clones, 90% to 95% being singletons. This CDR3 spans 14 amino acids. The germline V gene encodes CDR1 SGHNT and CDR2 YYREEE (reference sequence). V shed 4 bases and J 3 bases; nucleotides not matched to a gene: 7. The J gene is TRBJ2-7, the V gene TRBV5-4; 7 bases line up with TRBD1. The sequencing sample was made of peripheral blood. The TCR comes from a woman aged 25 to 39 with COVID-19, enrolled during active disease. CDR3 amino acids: CASSDHGDSYEQYF. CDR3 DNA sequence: TGTGCCAGCAGCGATCATGGGGACAGCTACGAGCAGTACTTC.